These T cell receptor beta chains were read from a single sample in a study of patients and donors after allogeneic stem cell transplantation. TCRdb called the RT-PCR reads again in MiXCR, with one record for every CDR3 protein. The table lists some 200,000 distinct CDR3 sequences, around 41% of them singletons. Material: blood, either unsorted or a sorted T cell fraction (not recorded which). The receptors derive from a human donor who was either an allogeneic HSCT recipient or a stem cell or donor lymphocyte infusion donor (not recorded which). It is not recorded whose cells these are; they may come from a transplant donor. CDR3s include the opening cysteine and the closing phenylalanine or tryptophan. The D gene is left open where the match is weak. Clone sizes are given selectively: once, few, many, or a class where the clone is expanded.

>14|-|TRBV2|-|TRBJ1-1
CASSEAGAPTEAFF
TGTGCCAGCAGTGAAGCAGGGGCACCGACCGAAGCTTTCTTT
>12|-|TRBV20-1|-|TRBJ1-5
CSVEGRDQPQHF
TGCAGTGTTGAAGGCAGGGATCAGCCCCAGCATTTT
>14|-|TRBV28|-|TRBJ1-2
CASSKQGSNYGYTF
TGTGCCAGCAGTAAACAGGGATCCAACTATGGCTACACCTTC
>18|few|TRBV6-5|TRBD2|TRBJ2-7
CASSPLGTSGISRYEQYF
TGTGCCAGCAGTCCACTCGGGACTAGCGGGATATCGAGATACGAGCAGTACTTC
>13|few|TRBV3-1|TRBD1|TRBJ1-1
CASSPLRGNEAFF
TGTGCCAGCAGCCCCCTCAGGGGGAATGAAGCTTTCTTT
>12|-|TRBV6-2/TRBV6-3|-|TRBJ1-2
CASTPGAGGYTF
TGTGCCAGCACACCGGGGGCCGGTGGCTACACCTTC
>17|-|TRBV25-1|-|TRBJ1-4
CASSELLKTNIGEKLFF
TGTGCCAGCAGTGAATTACTGAAGACGAACATCGGCGAAAAACTGTTTTTT
>14|once|TRBV28|-|TRBJ1-2
CASSFAGADYGYTF
TGTGCCAGCAGTTTCGCGGGGGCTGACTATGGCTACACCTTC
>15|few|TRBV20-1|-|TRBJ1-5
CSARVFRDTYQPQHF
TGCAGTGCTAGAGTCTTCCGGGACACTTATCAGCCCCAGCATTTT
>11|few|TRBV29-1|-|TRBJ2-1
CSVAPKDEQFF
TGCAGCGTCGCCCCTAAGGATGAGCAGTTCTTC
>14|few|TRBV27|TRBD2|TRBJ2-5
CASSSNSGRQTQYF
TGTGCCAGCAGCTCCAACAGCGGGAGACAGACCCAGTACTTC
>15|-|TRBV6-5|-|TRBJ1-2
CASRETRKPHLGYTF
TGTGCCAGTCGGGAAACCCGGAAGCCCCACCTTGGCTACACCTTC
>15|-|TRBV7-2|-|TRBJ1-2
CASSHSGVPGYGYTF
TGTGCCAGCAGCCACAGCGGGGTACCGGGCTATGGCTACACCTTC
>16|few|TRBV20-1|-|TRBJ2-1
CSARGGNSGTYNEQFF
TGCAGTGCTAGAGGGGGCAACTCGGGTACCTACAATGAGCAGTTCTTC
>13|-|TRBV20-1|-|TRBJ2-7
CSARTGYSYEQYF
TGCAGTGCTAGGACAGGTTACTCCTACGAGCAGTACTTC
>10|-|TRBV2|-|TRBJ2-1
CASSEAGQFF
TGTGCCAGCAGTGAGGCGGGTCAGTTCTTC
>17|-|TRBV7-7|TRBD2|TRBJ2-1
CASSAPSGRAFYNEQFF
TGTGCCAGCAGCGCCCCTAGCGGGAGGGCATTCTACAATGAGCAGTTCTTC
>16|-|TRBV9|-|TRBJ2-3
CASSVGTCGSTDTQYF
TGTGCCAGCAGCGTAGGGACTTGCGGGAGCACAGATACGCAGTATTTT
>12|-|TRBV5-1|TRBD1|TRBJ1-4
CASSSGGEKLFF
TGCGCCAGCAGCTCAGGGGGGGAAAAACTGTTTTTT
>13|few|TRBV7-6|-|TRBJ1-5
CASSLNYNQPQHF
TGTGCCAGCAGCCTAAATTACAATCAGCCCCAGCATTTT
>13|-|TRBV4-3|-|TRBJ1-1
CASSQEVTAEAFF
TGCGCCAGCAGCCAAGAGGTCACAGCTGAAGCTTTCTTT
>17|few|TRBV6-5|TRBD1|TRBJ1-1
CASTRRQGVPMNTEAFF
TGTGCCAGCACCCGTAGACAGGGGGTTCCGATGAACACTGAAGCTTTCTTT
>13|many|TRBV12-3/TRBV12-4|-|TRBJ1-2
CASSTTDNYGYTF
TGTGCCAGCAGCACTACGGACAACTATGGCTACACCTTC
>16|-|TRBV10-3|TRBD1|TRBJ1-5
CAISESGTGGNQPQHF
TGTGCCATCAGTGAGTCCGGGACAGGGGGCAATCAGCCCCAGCATTTT
>13|-|TRBV7-3|-|TRBJ2-3
CASSHVGTDTQYF
TGTGCCAGCAGCCACGTGGGGACAGATACGCAGTATTTT
>14|few|TRBV29-1|-|TRBJ1-2
CSVPREGTNYGYTF
TGCAGCGTACCTAGGGAGGGGACTAACTATGGCTACACCTTC
>16|-|TRBV5-1|TRBD2|TRBJ2-1
CASSLGSGRLYNEQFF
TGCGCCAGCAGCTTGGGTAGCGGGAGGTTATACAATGAGCAGTTCTTC
>15|once|TRBV11-2|-|TRBJ1-5
CASSLYVGVNQPQHF
TGTGCCAGCAGCTTATACGTCGGAGTAAATCAGCCCCAGCATTTT
>16|few|TRBV12-3/TRBV12-4|-|TRBJ1-2
CASSLVTAPGNYGYTF
TGTGCCAGCAGTTTAGTAACAGCCCCGGGTAACTATGGCTACACCTTC
>14|few|TRBV7-9|-|TRBJ1-2
CASSLVSRDHGYTF
TGTGCCAGCAGCTTAGTGAGCAGGGACCATGGCTACACCTTC
>18|few|TRBV4-3|TRBD2|TRBJ2-2
CASSQGSSGWANTGELFF
TGCGCCAGCAGCCAAGGGAGTAGCGGGTGGGCGAACACCGGGGAGCTGTTTTTT
>18|-|TRBV13|TRBD1|TRBJ1-5
CASTDSRQGGFSNQPQHF
TGTGCCAGCACGGACTCCAGACAGGGAGGATTTAGCAATCAGCCCCAGCATTTT
>14|few|TRBV5-1|TRBD2|TRBJ2-5
CASSFNSGEETQYF
TGCGCCAGCAGCTTCAATAGCGGGGAAGAGACCCAGTACTTC
>16|-|TRBV4-3|-|TRBJ1-4
CASSRFRSRDNEKLFF
TGCGCCAGCAGCCGCTTTCGGAGCAGGGATAATGAAAAACTGTTTTTT
>15|few|TRBV4-1|-|TRBJ2-7
CASSQAERGRGEQYF
TGCGCCAGCAGCCAAGCCGAACGGGGGCGAGGCGAGCAGTACTTC
>17|-|TRBV6-6|TRBD1|TRBJ2-7
CASSYLTGQGLVYEQYF
TGTGCCAGCAGTTACCTAACGGGACAGGGATTGGTCTACGAGCAGTACTTC
>15|-|TRBV4-2|-|TRBJ1-2
CASSQEGRDFDGYTF
TGTGCCAGCAGCCAAGAGGGTCGGGACTTCGACGGCTACACCTTC
>15|-|TRBV7-8|TRBD1|TRBJ1-2
CASSKNRTGRNGYTF
TGTGCCAGCAGCAAAAACCGGACAGGGAGGAATGGCTACACCTTC
>16|-|TRBV28|TRBD2|TRBJ2-2
CASSPPERENTGELFF
TGTGCCAGCAGTCCCCCTGAGCGGGAGAACACCGGGGAGCTGTTTTTT
>21|-|TRBV9|TRBD1|TRBJ2-1
CASSVATGTGGLARITNEQFF
TGTGCCAGCAGCGTAGCTACGGGGACAGGGGGGCTAGCAAGAATTACCAATGAGCAGTTCTTC
>13|-|TRBV2|-|TRBJ2-5
CASSDRGKETQYF
TGTGCCAGCAGTGATCGGGGGAAAGAGACCCAGTACTTC
>11|-|TRBV29-1|-|TRBJ2-1
CSVGTYNEQFF
TGCAGCGTTGGAACCTACAATGAGCAGTTCTTC
>15|-|TRBV9|TRBD2|TRBJ2-5
CASSVAGGGAETQYF
TGTGCCAGCAGCGTAGCTGGGGGGGGAGCAGAGACCCAGTACTTC
>16|few|TRBV20-1|TRBD1|TRBJ1-5
CSAKGTAGQSNQPQHF
TGCAGTGCTAAAGGGACAGCCGGGCAGAGCAATCAGCCCCAGCATTTT
>12|-|TRBV2|TRBD1|TRBJ1-1
CASSGTGPEAFF
TGTGCCAGCAGTGGGACAGGGCCTGAAGCTTTCTTT
>14|-|TRBV20-1|-|TRBJ1-1
CSAWLTVGWGEAFF
TGCAGTGCTTGGCTGACAGTGGGGTGGGGTGAAGCTTTCTTT
>15|few|TRBV12-3/TRBV12-4|TRBD1|TRBJ1-1
CASSPTRGRDTEAFF
TGTGCCAGCAGTCCGACCAGGGGGCGGGACACTGAAGCTTTCTTT
>16|-|TRBV21-1|-|TRBJ2-7
CASSPRWRSTSYEQYF
TGTGCCAGCAGCCCGAGATGGAGGAGCACCTCCTACGAGCAGTACTTC
>16|few|TRBV27|TRBD1|TRBJ1-1
CASSTWEGQGLTEAFF
TGTGCCAGCAGTACCTGGGAGGGACAGGGACTCACTGAAGCTTTCTTT
>13|-|TRBV4-3|-|TRBJ1-1
CASNTGAGTEAFF
TGCGCCAGCAACACGGGGGCCGGCACTGAAGCTTTCTTT
>17|-|TRBV5-6|-|TRBJ1-4
CASSFVAEPVRNEKLFF
TGTGCCAGCAGCTTTGTTGCCGAGCCGGTCAGAAATGAAAAACTGTTTTTT
>16|-|TRBV29-1|-|TRBJ1-3
CSVDRRAGELGNTIYF
TGCAGCGTTGACCGGAGGGCAGGGGAATTGGGAAACACCATATATTTT
>11|once|TRBV2|TRBD2|TRBJ2-1
CASSVGTSKFF
TGTGCCAGCAGTGTCGGGACTAGCAAGTTCTTC
>13|-|TRBV12-3/TRBV12-4|TRBD1|TRBJ1-1
CASSFRPGGAAFF
TGTGCCAGCAGTTTCAGGCCAGGGGGCGCAGCTTTCTTT